These T cell receptor beta chains were read from a single sample in a study of blood T cell repertoires in COVID-19. Assay: immunoSEQ multiplex PCR; the TCRdb copy retains only in-frame clones and omits some. The sample yields 280,000 or so clones, 75% to 90% seen once. Sequenced: PBMCs or T cells enriched from blood (not recorded which). These receptor sequences come from a man aged 25 to 40 who had recovered from COVID-19. Both conserved end residues are part of each CDR3.

j_gene: TRBJ1-4; v_gene: TRBV5-1; CDR3aa: CASSNGGTGYNEKLFF
j_gene: TRBJ1-5; v_gene: TRBV2; CDR3aa: CASSPVRTGGGRPQHF
j_gene: TRBJ2-1; v_gene: TRBV2; CDR3aa: CASRSTSGGYEQFF
j_gene: TRBJ1-4; v_gene: TRBV2; CDR3aa: CATTRGNEKLFF
j_gene: TRBJ2-5; v_gene: TRBV5-1; CDR3aa: CASSGATDPQETQYF
j_gene: TRBJ1-3; v_gene: TRBV9; CDR3aa: CASSDHMGQGILYGNTIYF
j_gene: TRBJ2-1; v_gene: TRBV5-1; CDR3aa: CASSLTPNNEQFF
j_gene: TRBJ2-3; v_gene: TRBV7-8; CDR3aa: CASSPGRGTQYF
j_gene: TRBJ2-7; v_gene: TRBV20-1; CDR3aa: CSASLGTGLHEQYF
j_gene: TRBJ2-6; v_gene: TRBV6-2/TRBV6-3; CDR3aa: CASSSGVSGANVLTF
j_gene: TRBJ2-7; v_gene: TRBV7-6; CDR3aa: CASSLTSGGTYEQYF
j_gene: TRBJ2-3; v_gene: TRBV19; CDR3aa: CASTDPGQGADTQYF
j_gene: TRBJ2-6; v_gene: TRBV11-2; CDR3aa: CASSLDWSHSGANVLTF
j_gene: TRBJ2-1; v_gene: TRBV18; CDR3aa: CASSPPSGLDDEQFF
j_gene: TRBJ2-5; v_gene: TRBV15; CDR3aa: CATSRGGETQYF
j_gene: TRBJ1-1; v_gene: TRBV30; CDR3aa: CAWSDIKGSMNTEAFF